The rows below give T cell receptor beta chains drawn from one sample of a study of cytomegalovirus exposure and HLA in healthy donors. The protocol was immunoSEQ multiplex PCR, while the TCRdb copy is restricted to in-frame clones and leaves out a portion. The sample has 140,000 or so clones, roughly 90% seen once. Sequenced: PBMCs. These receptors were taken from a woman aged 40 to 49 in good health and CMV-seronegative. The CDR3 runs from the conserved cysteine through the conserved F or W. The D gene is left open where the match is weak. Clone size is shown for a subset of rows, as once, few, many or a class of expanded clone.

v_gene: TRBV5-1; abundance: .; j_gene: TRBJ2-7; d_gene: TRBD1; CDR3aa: CASMRTGTYEQYF; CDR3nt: TGCGCCAGCATGAGGACAGGGACTTACGAGCAGTACTTC
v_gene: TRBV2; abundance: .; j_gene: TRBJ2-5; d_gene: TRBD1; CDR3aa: CASKKRQGQETQYF; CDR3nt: TGTGCCAGCAAAAAGAGACAGGGACAAGAGACCCAGTACTTC
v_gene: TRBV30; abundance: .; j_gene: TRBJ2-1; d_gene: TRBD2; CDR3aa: CAWSRLAGGPFYNEQFF; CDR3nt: TGTGCCTGGAGTAGACTAGCGGGAGGCCCATTTTACAATGAGCAGTTCTTC
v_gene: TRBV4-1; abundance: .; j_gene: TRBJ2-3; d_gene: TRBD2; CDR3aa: CASSQEILDGSFGRRDTQYF; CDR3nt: TGCGCCAGCAGCCAAGAGATTCTCGATGGTAGTTTCGGGAGGAGAGATACGCAGTATTTT
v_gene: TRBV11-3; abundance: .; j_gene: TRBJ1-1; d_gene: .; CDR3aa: CASSLGGLNTEAFF; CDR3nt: TGTGCCAGCAGCTTAGGAGGGCTGAACACTGAAGCTTTCTTT
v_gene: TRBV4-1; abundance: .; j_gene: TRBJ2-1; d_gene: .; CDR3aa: CASSQLDLVSYNEQFF; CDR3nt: TGCGCCAGCAGCCAATTAGACTTGGTCTCCTACAATGAGCAGTTCTTC
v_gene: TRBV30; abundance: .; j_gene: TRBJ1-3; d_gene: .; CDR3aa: CAWGYRTVFGRNTIYF; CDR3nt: TGTGCCTGGGGATACAGGACAGTGTTCGGAAGAAACACCATATATTTT
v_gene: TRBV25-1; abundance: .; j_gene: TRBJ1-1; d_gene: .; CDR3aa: CASSPRDIEGTEAFF; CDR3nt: TGTGCCAGCAGCCCCCGAGACATTGAGGGCACTGAAGCTTTCTTT
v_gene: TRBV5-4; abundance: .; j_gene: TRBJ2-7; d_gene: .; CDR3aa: CASSLAGDLYEQYF; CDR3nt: TGTGCCAGCAGCTTGGCAGGGGACCTCTACGAGCAGTACTTC
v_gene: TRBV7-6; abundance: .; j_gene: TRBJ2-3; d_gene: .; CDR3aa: CASSQIPSGGTSTDTQYF; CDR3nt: TGTGCCAGCAGTCAAATCCCGTCTGGCGGAACTAGCACAGATACGCAGTATTTT
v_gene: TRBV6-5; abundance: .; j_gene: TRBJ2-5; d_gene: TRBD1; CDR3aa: CASSGTGGETQYF; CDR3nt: TGTGCCAGCAGTGGGACAGGAGGAGAGACCCAGTACTTC
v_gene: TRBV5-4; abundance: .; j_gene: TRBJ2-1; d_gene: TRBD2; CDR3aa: CASSLERTSGDNEQFF; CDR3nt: TGTGCCAGCAGCTTGGAGAGGACTAGCGGAGACAATGAGCAGTTCTTC
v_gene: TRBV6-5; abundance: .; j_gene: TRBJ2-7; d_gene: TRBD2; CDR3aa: CASSWTSGSYYEQYF; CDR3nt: TGTGCCAGCAGTTGGACTAGCGGGAGCTACTACGAGCAGTACTTC
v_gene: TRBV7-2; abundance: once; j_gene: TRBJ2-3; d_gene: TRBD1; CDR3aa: CASSFRGTGQVDTQYF; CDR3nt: TGTGCCAGCAGCTTTCGAGGGACAGGGCAGGTAGATACGCAGTATTTT
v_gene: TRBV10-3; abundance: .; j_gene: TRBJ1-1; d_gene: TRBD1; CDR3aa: CAIREDRAATEAFF; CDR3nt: TGTGCCATCAGGGAGGACAGGGCGGCCACTGAAGCTTTCTTT
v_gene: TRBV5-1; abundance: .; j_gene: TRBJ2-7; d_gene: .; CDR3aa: CASSLGPRAYEQYF; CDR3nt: TGCGCCAGCAGCCTTGGCCCCCGGGCCTACGAGCAGTACTTC
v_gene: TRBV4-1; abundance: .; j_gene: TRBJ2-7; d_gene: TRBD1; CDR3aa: CASSQVPGQTLSYEQYF; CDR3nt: TGCGCCAGCAGCCAAGTTCCGGGACAGACCTTATCCTACGAGCAGTACTTC
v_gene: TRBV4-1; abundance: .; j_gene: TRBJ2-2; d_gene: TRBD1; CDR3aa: CASSQGQGSDVGELFF; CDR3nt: TGCGCCAGCAGTCAAGGACAGGGGTCAGACGTCGGGGAGCTGTTTTTT
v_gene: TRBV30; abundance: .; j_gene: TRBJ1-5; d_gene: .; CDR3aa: CAWSVGGLNQPQHF; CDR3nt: TGTGCCTGGAGTGTGGGCGGGCTCAATCAGCCCCAGCATTTT
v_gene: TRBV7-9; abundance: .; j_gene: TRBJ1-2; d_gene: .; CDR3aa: CASSPTAAGYTF; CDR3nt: TGTGCCAGCAGCCCCACCGCCGCGGGCTACACCTTC
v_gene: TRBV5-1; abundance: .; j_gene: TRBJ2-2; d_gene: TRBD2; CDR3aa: CASSRLAGANTGELFF; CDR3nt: TGCGCCAGCAGTCGACTAGCGGGAGCAAACACCGGGGAGCTGTTTTTT
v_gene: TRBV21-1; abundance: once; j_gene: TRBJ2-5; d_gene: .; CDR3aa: CASSRGNRMLTQYF; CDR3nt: TGTGCCAGCAGCAGGGGAAACAGGATGCTGACCCAGTACTTC
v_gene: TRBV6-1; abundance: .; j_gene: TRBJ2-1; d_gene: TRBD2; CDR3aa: CASSSTSGFNEQFF; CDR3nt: TGTGCCAGCAGTTCTACTAGCGGGTTCAATGAGCAGTTCTTC
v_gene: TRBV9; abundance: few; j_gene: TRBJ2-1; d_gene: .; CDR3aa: CASSQMGGPQFF; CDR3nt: TGTGCCAGCAGCCAAATGGGCGGGCCCCAGTTCTTC
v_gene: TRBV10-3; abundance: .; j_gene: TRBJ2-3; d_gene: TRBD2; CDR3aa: CAIRTSGTDTQYF; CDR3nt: TGTGCCATCCGGACTAGCGGCACAGATACGCAGTATTTT
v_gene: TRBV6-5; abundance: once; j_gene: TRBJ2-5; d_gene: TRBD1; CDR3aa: CASSTTTGGWETQYF; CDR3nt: TGTGCCAGCAGTACGACCACAGGGGGGTGGGAGACCCAGTACTTC
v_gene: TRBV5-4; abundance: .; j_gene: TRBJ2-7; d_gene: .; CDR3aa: CASSLASGGNLYEQYF; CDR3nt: TGTGCCAGCAGCTTGGCTTCAGGCGGGAATCTTTACGAGCAGTACTTC
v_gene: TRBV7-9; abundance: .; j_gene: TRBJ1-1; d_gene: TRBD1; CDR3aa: CSSSLGTANTEAFF; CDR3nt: TGTTCCAGCAGCTTAGGGACAGCAAACACTGAAGCTTTCTTT
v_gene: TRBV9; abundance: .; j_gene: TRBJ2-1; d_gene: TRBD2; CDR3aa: CASSTRTSGREQFF; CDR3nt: TGTGCCAGCAGCACCCGGACTAGCGGGCGGGAGCAGTTCTTC
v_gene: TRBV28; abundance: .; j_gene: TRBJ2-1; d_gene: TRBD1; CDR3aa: CASRATGQGRNEQFF; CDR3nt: TGTGCCAGCAGAGCTACCGGACAGGGGAGAAATGAGCAGTTCTTC
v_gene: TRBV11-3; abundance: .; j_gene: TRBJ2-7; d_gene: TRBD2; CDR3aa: CASSLLGLAGYDYEQYF; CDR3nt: TGTGCCAGCAGCTTATTGGGACTAGCGGGATATGACTACGAGCAGTACTTC
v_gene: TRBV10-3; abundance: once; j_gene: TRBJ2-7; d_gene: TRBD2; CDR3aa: CAISEFAGTSGYEQYF; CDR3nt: TGTGCCATCAGTGAGTTTGCCGGGACTAGCGGTTACGAGCAGTACTTC
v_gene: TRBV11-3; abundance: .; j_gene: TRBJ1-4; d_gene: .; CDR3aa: CASSFPGFDEKLFF; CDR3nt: TGTGCCAGCAGCTTCCCGGGTTTCGACGAAAAACTGTTTTTT
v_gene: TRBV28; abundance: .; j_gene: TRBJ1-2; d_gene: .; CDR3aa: CASTLTALLNYGYTF; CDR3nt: TGTGCCAGCACCCTCACAGCCTTGCTTAACTATGGCTACACCTTC
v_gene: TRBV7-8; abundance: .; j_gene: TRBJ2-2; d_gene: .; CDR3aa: CASSFSSRVANTGELFF; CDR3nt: TGTGCCAGCAGCTTTAGTAGCAGGGTCGCGAACACCGGGGAGCTGTTTTTT
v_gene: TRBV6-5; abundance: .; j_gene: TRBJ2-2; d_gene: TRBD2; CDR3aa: CASRWTRGAGELFF; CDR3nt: TGTGCCAGCAGATGGACTAGGGGCGCCGGGGAGCTGTTTTTT
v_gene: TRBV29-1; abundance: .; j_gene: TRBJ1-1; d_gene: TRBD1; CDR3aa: CSVSTQTGWDTEAFF; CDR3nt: TGCAGCGTTTCCACCCAGACAGGGTGGGACACTGAAGCTTTCTTT
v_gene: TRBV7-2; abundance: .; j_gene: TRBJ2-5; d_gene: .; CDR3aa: CASSLEGLFQETQYF; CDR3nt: TGTGCCAGCAGCTTGGAGGGCCTATTCCAAGAGACCCAGTACTTC
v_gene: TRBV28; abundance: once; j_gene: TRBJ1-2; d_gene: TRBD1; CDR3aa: CASSSTGGNYGYTF; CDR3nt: TGTGCCAGCAGTTCGACAGGGGGGAACTATGGCTACACCTTC
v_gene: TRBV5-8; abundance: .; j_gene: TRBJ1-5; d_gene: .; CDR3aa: CASSHRLRYSNQPQHF; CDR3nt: TGTGCCAGCAGCCACCGACTCCGATATAGCAATCAGCCCCAGCATTTT
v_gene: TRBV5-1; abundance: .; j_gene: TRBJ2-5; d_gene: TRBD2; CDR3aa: CASAAGGLETQYF; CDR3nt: TGCGCCAGCGCGGCGGGAGGGCTTGAGACCCAGTACTTC
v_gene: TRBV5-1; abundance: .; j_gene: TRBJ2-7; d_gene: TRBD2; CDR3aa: CASPGVAGKEDSYEQYF; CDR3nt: TGCGCCAGCCCCGGGGTAGCGGGAAAGGAAGACTCCTACGAGCAGTACTTC
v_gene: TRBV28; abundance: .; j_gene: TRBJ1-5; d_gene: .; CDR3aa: CASSPSLQGFQPQHF; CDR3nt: TGTGCCAGCAGTCCAAGCTTACAGGGATTTCAGCCCCAGCATTTT
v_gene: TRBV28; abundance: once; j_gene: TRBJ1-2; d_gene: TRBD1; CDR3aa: CASSFNRGLGYTF; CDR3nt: TGTGCCAGCAGTTTTAACAGGGGGCTAGGCTACACCTTC
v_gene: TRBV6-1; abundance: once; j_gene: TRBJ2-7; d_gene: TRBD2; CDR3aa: CASKRLAGMHEQYF; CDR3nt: TGTGCCAGCAAGAGACTAGCGGGAATGCACGAGCAGTACTTC
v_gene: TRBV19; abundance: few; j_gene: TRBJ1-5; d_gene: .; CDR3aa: CASSVLRNQPQHF; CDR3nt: TGTGCCAGTAGTGTCCTGCGAAATCAGCCCCAGCATTTT
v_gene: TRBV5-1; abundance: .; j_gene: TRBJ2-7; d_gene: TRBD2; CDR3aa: CASSLTSGFSYEQYF; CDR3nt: TGCGCCAGCAGCTTAACTAGCGGTTTCTCCTACGAGCAGTACTTC
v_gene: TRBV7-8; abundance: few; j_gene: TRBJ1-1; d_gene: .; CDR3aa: CASSQSGAMNTEAFF; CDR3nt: TGTGCCAGCAGCCAATCAGGTGCCATGAACACTGAAGCTTTCTTT